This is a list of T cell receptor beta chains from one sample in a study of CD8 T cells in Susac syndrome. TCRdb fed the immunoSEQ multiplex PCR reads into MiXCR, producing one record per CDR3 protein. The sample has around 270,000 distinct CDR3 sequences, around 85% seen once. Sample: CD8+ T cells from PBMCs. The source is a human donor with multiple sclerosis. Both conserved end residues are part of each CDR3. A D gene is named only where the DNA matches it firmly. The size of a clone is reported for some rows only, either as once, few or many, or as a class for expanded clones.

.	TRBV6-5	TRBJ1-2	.	TGTGCCACGGATGGGGGCTATGGCTACACCTTC	CATDGGYGYTF
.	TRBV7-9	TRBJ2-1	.	TGTGCCAGCAGCCTAGGGGTCGGGTATGAGCAGTTCTTC	CASSLGVGYEQFF
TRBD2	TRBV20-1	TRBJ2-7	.	TGCAGTGCTAGATCACTAGCGGGAGTTGCCTACGAGCAGTACTTC	CSARSLAGVAYEQYF
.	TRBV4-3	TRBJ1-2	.	TGCGCCAGCAGCCAAGATCATCCGCAGAGCTTCTCTCATGGCTACACCTTC	CASSQDHPQSFSHGYTF
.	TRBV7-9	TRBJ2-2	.	TGTGTCGATTCCCGAGCCCGGGACTTCCTCGACGGGGAGCTGTTTTTT	CVDSRARDFLDGELFF
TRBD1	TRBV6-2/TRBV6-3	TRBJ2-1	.	TGTGCCAGCAGTTACGGGACAGGGGTCTATGAGCAGTTCTTC	CASSYGTGVYEQFF
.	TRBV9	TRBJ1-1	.	TGTGCCAGCAGCGTAGAGGTGGCAGACAGGAGGACTGAAGCTTTCTTT	CASSVEVADRRTEAFF
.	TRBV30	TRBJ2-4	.	TGTGCCTGGGAGCAGGCCGGGACCAAAAACATTCAGTACTTC	CAWEQAGTKNIQYF
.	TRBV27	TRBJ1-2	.	TGTGCCAGCAGTTTTGGTGATGACTACACCTTC	CASSFGDDYTF
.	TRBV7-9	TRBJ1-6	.	TGTGCCAGCCTCGCTCCTGGTGCACCCCTCCACTTT	CASLAPGAPLHF
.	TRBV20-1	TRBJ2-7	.	TGCAGTGCTAGATCTCAGCACCAGATCAATCGGAGCTCCTACGAGCAGTACTTC	CSARSQHQINRSSYEQYF
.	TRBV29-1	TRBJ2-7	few	TGCAGCGTTGAGGCGGATAGCTCCTACGAGCAGTACTTC	CSVEADSSYEQYF
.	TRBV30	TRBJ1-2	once	TGTGCCTGGAGTGTACTGTTCGGGCAGGATGGCTACACCTTC	CAWSVLFGQDGYTF
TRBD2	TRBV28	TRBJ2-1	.	TGTGCCAGCAGTTTTTTCAGCGGGAGGGCCCCTGAGCAGTTCTTC	CASSFFSGRAPEQFF
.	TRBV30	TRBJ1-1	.	TGTGCCTGGAGTCAATCGAACACTGAAGCTTTCTTT	CAWSQSNTEAFF
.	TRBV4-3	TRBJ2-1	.	TGCGCCAGCAGTCCCGGGACGGGGGCTTATGAGCAGTTCTTC	CASSPGTGAYEQFF
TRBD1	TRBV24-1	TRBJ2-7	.	TGTGCCACCAGTGATCCCGGGACAGATCGGGACGAGCAGTACTTC	CATSDPGTDRDEQYF
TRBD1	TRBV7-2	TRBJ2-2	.	TGTGCCAGCCCTGGACAGGGAGTCACCGGGGAGCTGTTTTTT	CASPGQGVTGELFF
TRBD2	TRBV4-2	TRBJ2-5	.	TGTGCCAGCAGCCAAGAGCCGGGACTAGCGGGGCAAGAGACCCAGTACTTC	CASSQEPGLAGQETQYF